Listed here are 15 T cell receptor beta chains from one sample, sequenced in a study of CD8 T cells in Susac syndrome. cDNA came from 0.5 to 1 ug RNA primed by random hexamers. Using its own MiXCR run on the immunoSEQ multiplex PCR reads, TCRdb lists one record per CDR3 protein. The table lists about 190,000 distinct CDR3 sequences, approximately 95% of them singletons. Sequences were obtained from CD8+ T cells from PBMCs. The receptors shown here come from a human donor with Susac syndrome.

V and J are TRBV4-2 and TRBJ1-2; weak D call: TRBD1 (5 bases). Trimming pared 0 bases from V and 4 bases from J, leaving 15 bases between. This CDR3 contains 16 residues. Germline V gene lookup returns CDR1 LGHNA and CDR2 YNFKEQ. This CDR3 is CASSQDRWGMGYGYTF. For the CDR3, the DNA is TGTGCCAGCAGCCAAGATCGTTGGGGCATGGGCTATGGCTACACCTTC.

In DNA form, the CDR3 reads TGCGCCAGCGTGCCACAGGAGCTCATGAACACTGAAGCTTTCTTT. Translation gives CASVPQELMNTEAFF. The genes are TRBV10-2 and TRBJ1-1; weak D call: TRBD1 (5 bases). The V gene's germline CDR1 is WSHSY and CDR2 SAAADI. Deletions cut 8 bases from V and 0 bases from J, with 16 bases between. The CDR3 spans 15 residues.

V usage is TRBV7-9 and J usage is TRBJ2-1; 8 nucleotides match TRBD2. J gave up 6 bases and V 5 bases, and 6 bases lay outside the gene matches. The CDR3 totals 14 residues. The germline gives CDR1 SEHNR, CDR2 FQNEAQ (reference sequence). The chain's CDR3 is CASSPGLAPNEQFF. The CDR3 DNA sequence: TGTGCCAGCAGCCCCGGACTAGCCCCCAATGAGCAGTTCTTC.

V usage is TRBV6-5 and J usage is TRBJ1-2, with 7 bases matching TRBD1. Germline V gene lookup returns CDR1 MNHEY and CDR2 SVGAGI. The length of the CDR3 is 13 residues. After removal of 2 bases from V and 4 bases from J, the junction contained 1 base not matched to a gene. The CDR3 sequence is CASSYGDSYGYTF. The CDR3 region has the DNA TGTGCCAGCAGTTACGGGGACAGCTATGGCTACACCTTC.

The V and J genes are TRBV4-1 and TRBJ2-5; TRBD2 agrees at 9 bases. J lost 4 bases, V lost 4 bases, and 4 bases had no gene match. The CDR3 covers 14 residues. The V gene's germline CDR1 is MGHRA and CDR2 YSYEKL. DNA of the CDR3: TGCGCCAGCAGCCCTTTGACTAGCGGAGAGACCCAGTACTTC. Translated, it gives CASSPLTSGETQYF.

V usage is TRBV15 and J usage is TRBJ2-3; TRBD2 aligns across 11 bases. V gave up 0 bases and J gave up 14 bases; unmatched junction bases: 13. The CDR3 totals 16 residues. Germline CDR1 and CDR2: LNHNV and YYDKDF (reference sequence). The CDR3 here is CATSRETSGNYMTGYF. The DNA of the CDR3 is TGTGCCACCAGCAGAGAGACTAGCGGGAATTACATGACGGGGTATTTT.

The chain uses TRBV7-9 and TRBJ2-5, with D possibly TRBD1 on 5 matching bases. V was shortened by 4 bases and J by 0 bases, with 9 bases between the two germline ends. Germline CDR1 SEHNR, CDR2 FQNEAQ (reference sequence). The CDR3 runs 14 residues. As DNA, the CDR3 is TGTGCCAGCAGCTCGACAGAGAACCAAGAGACCCAGTACTTC. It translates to CASSSTENQETQYF. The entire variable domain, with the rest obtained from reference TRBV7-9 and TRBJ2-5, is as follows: DTGVSQNPRHKITKRGQNVTFRCDPISEHNRLYWYRQTLGQGPEFLTYFQNEAQLEKSRLLSDRFSAERPKGSFSTLEIQRTEQGDSAMYLCASSSTENQETQYFGPGTRLLVL.

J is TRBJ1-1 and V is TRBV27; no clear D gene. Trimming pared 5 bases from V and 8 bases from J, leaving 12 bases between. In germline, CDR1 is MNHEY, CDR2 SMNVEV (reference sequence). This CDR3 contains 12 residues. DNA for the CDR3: TGTGCCAGCAGTCCGTACGATGGGGAAGCTTTCTTT. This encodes CASSPYDGEAFF.

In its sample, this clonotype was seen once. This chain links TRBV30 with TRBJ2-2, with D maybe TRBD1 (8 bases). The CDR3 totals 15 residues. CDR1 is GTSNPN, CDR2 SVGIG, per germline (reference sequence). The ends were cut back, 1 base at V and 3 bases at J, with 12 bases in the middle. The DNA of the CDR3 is TGTGCCTGGAGTGGGACAGGGAGGGACACCGGGGAGCTGTTTTTT. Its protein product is CAWSGTGRDTGELFF.

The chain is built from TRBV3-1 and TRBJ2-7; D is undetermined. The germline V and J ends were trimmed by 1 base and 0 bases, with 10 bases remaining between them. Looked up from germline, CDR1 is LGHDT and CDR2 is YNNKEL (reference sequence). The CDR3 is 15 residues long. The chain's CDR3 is CASSQAVRGSYEQYF. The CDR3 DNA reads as TGTGCCAGCAGCCAAGCCGTGCGTGGCTCCTACGAGCAGTACTTC.

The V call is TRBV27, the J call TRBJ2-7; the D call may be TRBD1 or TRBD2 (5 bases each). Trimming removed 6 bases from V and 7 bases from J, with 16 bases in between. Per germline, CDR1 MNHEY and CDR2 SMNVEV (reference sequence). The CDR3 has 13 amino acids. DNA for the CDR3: TGTGCCAGCAGCGCACCCGGGACCGGGGAGCAGTACTTC. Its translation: CASSAPGTGEQYF.

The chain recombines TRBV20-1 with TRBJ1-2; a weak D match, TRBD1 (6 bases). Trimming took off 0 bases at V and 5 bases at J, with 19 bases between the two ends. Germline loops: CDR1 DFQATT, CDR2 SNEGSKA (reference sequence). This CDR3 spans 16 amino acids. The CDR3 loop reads CSARDEGGEGNYGYTF. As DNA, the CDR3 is TGCAGTGCTAGAGACGAGGGGGGCGAAGGTAATTATGGCTACACCTTC.

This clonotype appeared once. The DNA of the CDR3 is TGTGCCAGCAGCTTAGCCTTCGGACAGGGACAGTATGGCTACACCTTC. Amino acid sequence: CASSLAFGQGQYGYTF. The chain employs TRBV7-8 and TRBJ1-2, with TRBD1 identical over 8 bases. Germline V gives CDR1 SGHVS, CDR2 FQNEAQ. This CDR3 is 16 amino acids long. After removal of 0 bases from V and 5 bases from J, the junction contained 8 bases not matched to a gene.

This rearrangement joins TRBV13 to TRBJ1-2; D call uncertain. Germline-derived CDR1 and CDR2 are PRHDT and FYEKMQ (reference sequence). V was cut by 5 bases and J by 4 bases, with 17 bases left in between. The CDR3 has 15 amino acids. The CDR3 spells CASSPTQFRSYGYTF. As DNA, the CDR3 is TGTGCCAGCAGCCCCACACAGTTTCGGAGCTATGGCTACACCTTC. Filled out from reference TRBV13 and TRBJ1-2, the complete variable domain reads AAGVIQSPRHLIKEKRETATLKCYPIPRHDTVYWYQQGPGQDPQFLISFYEKMQSDKGSIPDRFSAQQFSDYHSELNMSSLELGDSALYFCASSPTQFRSYGYTFGSGTRLTVV.

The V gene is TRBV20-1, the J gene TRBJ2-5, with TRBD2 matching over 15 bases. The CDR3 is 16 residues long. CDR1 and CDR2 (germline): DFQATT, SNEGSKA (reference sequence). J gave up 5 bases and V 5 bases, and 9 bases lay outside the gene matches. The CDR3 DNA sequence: TGCAGTGCTCGGGGGACTAGCGGGGGGAGCCGGGAGACCCAGTACTTC. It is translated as CSARGTSGGSRETQYF.